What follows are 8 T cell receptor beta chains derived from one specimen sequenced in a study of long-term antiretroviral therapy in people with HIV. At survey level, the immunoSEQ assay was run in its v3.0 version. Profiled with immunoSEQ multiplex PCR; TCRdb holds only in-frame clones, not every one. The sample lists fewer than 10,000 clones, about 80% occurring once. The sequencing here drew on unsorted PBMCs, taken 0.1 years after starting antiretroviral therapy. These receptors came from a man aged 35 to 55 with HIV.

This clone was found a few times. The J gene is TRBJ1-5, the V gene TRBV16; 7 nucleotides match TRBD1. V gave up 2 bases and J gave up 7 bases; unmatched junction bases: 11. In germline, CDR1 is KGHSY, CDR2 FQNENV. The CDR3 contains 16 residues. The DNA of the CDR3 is TGTGCCAGCAGCCAAACCCCGGACAGGTCAAGGCAGCCCCAGCATTTT. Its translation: CASSQTPDRSRQPQHF.

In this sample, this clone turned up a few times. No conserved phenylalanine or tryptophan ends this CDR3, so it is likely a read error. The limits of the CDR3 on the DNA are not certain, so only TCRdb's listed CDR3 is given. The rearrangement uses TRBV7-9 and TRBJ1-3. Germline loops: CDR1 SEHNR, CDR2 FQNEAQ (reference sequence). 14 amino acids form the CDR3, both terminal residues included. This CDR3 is CASSSTEAGRPGSI.

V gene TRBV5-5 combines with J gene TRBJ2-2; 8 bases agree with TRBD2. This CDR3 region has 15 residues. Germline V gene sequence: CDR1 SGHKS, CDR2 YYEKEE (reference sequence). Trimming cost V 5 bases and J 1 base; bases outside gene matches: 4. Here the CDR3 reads CASSTSGLNTGELFF. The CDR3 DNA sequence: TGTGCCAGCAGTACTAGCGGACTGAACACCGGGGAGCTGTTTTTT.

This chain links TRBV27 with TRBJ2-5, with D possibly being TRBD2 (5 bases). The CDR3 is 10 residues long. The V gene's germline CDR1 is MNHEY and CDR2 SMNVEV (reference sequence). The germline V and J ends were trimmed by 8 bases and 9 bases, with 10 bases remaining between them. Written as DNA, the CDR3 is TGTGCCAGCGGCGCCGGGGCCCAGTACTTC. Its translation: CASGAGAQYF.

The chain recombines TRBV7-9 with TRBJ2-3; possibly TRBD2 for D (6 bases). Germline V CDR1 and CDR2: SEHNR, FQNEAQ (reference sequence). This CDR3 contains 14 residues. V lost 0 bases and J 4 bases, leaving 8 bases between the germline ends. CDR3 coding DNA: TGTGCCAGCAGCTTAGCGGGGGAGGCAGATACGCAGTATTTT. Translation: CASSLAGEADTQYF. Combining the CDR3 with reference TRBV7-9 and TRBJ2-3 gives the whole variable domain DTGVSQNPRHKITKRGQNVTFRCDPISEHNRLYWYRQTLGQGPEFLTYFQNEAQLEKSRLLSDRFSAERPKGSFSTLEIQRTEQGDSAMYLCASSLAGEADTQYFGPGTRLTVL.

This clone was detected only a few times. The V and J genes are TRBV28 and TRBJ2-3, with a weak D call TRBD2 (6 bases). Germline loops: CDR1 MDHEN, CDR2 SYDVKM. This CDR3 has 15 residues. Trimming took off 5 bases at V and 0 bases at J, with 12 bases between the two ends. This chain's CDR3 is CASSPLTRSTDTQYF. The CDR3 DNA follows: TGTGCCAGCAGTCCCCTGACTAGAAGCACAGATACGCAGTATTTT.

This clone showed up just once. CDR3 sequence (DNA): TGCGCCAGCAGCCGAGACTCGGGACAGGGGGGGTATGGCTACACCTTC. Translation gives CASSRDSGQGGYGYTF. V gene TRBV5-1 combines with J gene TRBJ1-2, with TRBD1 identical over 11 bases. The trim removed 4 bases at V and 5 bases at J, leaving 10 bases unmatched. The germline CDR1 and CDR2 sequences are SGHRS and YFSETQ. CDR3 length: 16 residues.

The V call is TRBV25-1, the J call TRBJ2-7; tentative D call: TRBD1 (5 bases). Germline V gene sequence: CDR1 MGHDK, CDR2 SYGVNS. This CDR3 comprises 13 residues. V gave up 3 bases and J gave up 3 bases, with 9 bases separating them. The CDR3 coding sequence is TGTGCCAGCAGTGACAGGGAACGCTACGAGCAGTACTTC. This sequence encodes CASSDRERYEQYF.